Detailed here is one T cell receptor (beta chain). TCRdb keeps only in-frame clones here, not all; method: immunoSEQ multiplex PCR. This table holds fewer than 50,000 clones, around two thirds found once. This entry comes from a study of early stage breast cancer tumors. CDR1 SGHTA and CDR2 FQGNSA come from the germline V gene. V gave up 3 bases and J gave up 2 bases; unmatched junction bases: 3. The CDR3 is 17 amino acids. The chain combines TRBV7-2 with TRBJ2-6; TRBD2 aligns across 11 bases. Sequenced: blood. This clonotype originated in a person in their fifties or sixties with breast cancer. The CDR3 bases are TGTGCCAGCAGCTTCATTAGCGGGGGGGCTGGGGCCAACGTCCTGACTTTC. This codes for CASSFISGGAGANVLTF.